Below, 27 T cell receptor beta chains from the same sample are listed, as sequenced in a study of neurological immune-mediated disorders. TCRdb itself ran the 5' RACE reads through MiXCR, one entry per CDR3 protein. This table has some 41,000 distinct CDR3 sequences, about 14% appearing once. The material sequenced was CD4+ T cells from blood. The receptors originated from a woman in her fifties or sixties with HTLV-1-associated myelopathy (HAM/TSP).

This clonotype was seen at least ten times. The chain uses TRBV20-1 and TRBJ2-1; D is uncertain. Trimming pared 5 bases from V and 5 bases from J, leaving 10 bases between. This CDR3 spans 12 amino acids. Germline V gene lookup returns CDR1 DFQATT and CDR2 SNEGSKA (reference sequence). The CDR3, as DNA: TGCAGTGCTCCCTTGGGTAACAATGAGCAGTTCTTC. Encoded protein: CSAPLGNNEQFF.

This clonotype has a count of ten or more. V is TRBV11-2 and J is TRBJ2-1, with D possibly being TRBD2 (5 bases). Germline V gene data show CDR1 as SGHAT and CDR2 as FQNNGV. The CDR3 is 14 residues long. The V end lost 5 bases, the J end lost 9 bases, and 17 bases lay between the germline ends. The CDR3 DNA sequence: TGTGCCAGCAGCCCCGGGATCACAAGGCCTGAGCAGTTCTTC. It yields the protein CASSPGITRPEQFF. The full variable domain, rest sourced from reference TRBV11-2 and TRBJ2-1, is EAGVAQSPRYKIIEKRQSVAFWCNPISGHATLYWYQQILGQGPKLLIQFQNNGVVDDSQLPKDRFSAERLKGVDSTLKIQPAKLEDSAVYLCASSPGITRPEQFFGPGTRLTVL.

The sample holds many counts of this clonotype. The rearrangement links TRBV4-1 to TRBJ1-2; 10 bases line up with TRBD1. The germline V gene encodes CDR1 MGHRA and CDR2 YSYEKL. The CDR3 is made up of 17 amino acids. The V segment lost 3 bases and the J segment 2 bases; nucleotides outside the gene matches: 9. The CDR3: CASSHAGTGVFNYGYTF. The CDR3 DNA sequence: TGCGCCAGCAGCCATGCCGGGACAGGGGTATTCAACTATGGCTACACCTTC.

The sample holds many counts of this clonotype. CDR3 coding DNA: TGTGCCAGCAGCTCACCAGACTCCTACAATGAGCAGTTCTTC. Translated: CASSSPDSYNEQFF. The V call is TRBV11-3, the J call TRBJ2-1; D remains ambiguous. The CDR3 loop spans 14 amino acids. Germline V gene lookup returns CDR1 SGHNT and CDR2 YENEEA. Deletions cut 4 bases from V and 0 bases from J, with 7 bases between.

This clonotype was counted ten times or more. V is TRBV15 and J is TRBJ1-1, with D uncertain. This CDR3 spans 14 amino acids. Per the germline V gene, CDR1 is LNHNV and CDR2 is YYDKDF (reference sequence). With 5 bases removed from V and 1 base from J, the gap between germline ends came to 11 bases. CDR3 bases: TGTGCCACCAGCTTGCATCTGAAGAACACTGAAGCTTTCTTT. Translated, it gives CATSLHLKNTEAFF. Based on the CDR3 plus reference TRBV15 and TRBJ1-1, the full variable domain is DAMVIQNPRYQVTQFGKPVTLSCSQTLNHNVMYWYQQKSSQAPKLLFHYYDKDFNNEADTPDNFQSRRPNTSFCFLDIRSPGLGDTAMYLCATSLHLKNTEAFFGQGTRLTVV.

Many counts were recorded for this clonotype. V gene TRBV18 combines with J gene TRBJ1-3; TRBD1 matches at 8 bases. The CDR3 is 16 amino acids. V was pared by 0 bases and J by 4 bases, with 5 bases of the junction left unmatched. CDR1 KGHSH and CDR2 LQKENI come from the germline V gene. The CDR3 here is CASSPPGRTGGNTIYF. In DNA form, the CDR3 reads TGTGCCAGCTCACCACCGGGACGGACAGGGGGAAACACCATATATTTT. The complete variable domain, with remaining parts taken from reference TRBV18 and TRBJ1-3, reads NAGVMQNPRHLVRRRGQEARLRCSPMKGHSHVYWYRQLPEEGLKFMVYLQKENIIDESGMPKERFSAEFPKEGPSILRIQQVVRGDSAAYFCASSPPGRTGGNTIYFGEGSWLTVV.

This clonotype was seen ten or more times. The chain is built from TRBV5-1 and TRBJ2-2; D may be TRBD1 or TRBD2 (5 bases each). V lost 5 bases, J lost 0 bases, and 14 bases lay in between. Per the germline V gene, CDR1 is SGHRS and CDR2 is YFSETQ. This CDR3 is built from 16 residues. The CDR3 coding sequence is TGCGCCAGCAGTCTGATGAGGGGCGCGAACACCGGGGAGCTGTTTTTT. Translated: CASSLMRGANTGELFF.

This clonotype showed up many times. The V gene is TRBV20-1, the J gene TRBJ2-7, with 9 bases fitting TRBD2. Per germline, CDR1 DFQATT and CDR2 SNEGSKA (reference sequence). This CDR3 contains 17 residues. After removal of 4 bases from V and 1 base from J, the junction contained 14 bases not matched to a gene. The CDR3 loop reads CSAIPIRRAGGSYEQYF. CDR3 DNA: TGCAGTGCTATCCCCATTCGGCGAGCGGGGGGTTCCTACGAGCAGTACTTC.

This clonotype was observed at least ten times. The chain couples TRBV6-5 to TRBJ1-1; 8 nucleotides match TRBD1. The CDR3 contains 15 residues. The V segment lost 2 bases and the J segment 4 bases; nucleotides outside the gene matches: 6. Germline V gene data show CDR1 as MNHEY and CDR2 as SVGAGI. CDR3 nucleotides: TGTGCCAGCAGTTACAGATCAGGGGGCTCCACTGAAGCTTTCTTT. Translation gives CASSYRSGGSTEAFF.

This clonotype has ten or more counts. The chain employs TRBV7-9 and TRBJ1-4; a possible D gene is TRBD1 (6 bases). This CDR3 contains 16 residues. The germline V gene encodes CDR1 SEHNR and CDR2 FQNEAQ (reference sequence). Trimming removed 5 bases from V and 2 bases from J, with 15 bases in between. The CDR3: CASSRGAGHTNEKLFF. CDR3 DNA sequence: TGTGCCAGCAGCCGGGGGGCAGGGCACACTAATGAAAAACTGTTTTTT.

Many counts were recorded for this clonotype. This chain joins TRBV10-3 and TRBJ2-7; weak D call: TRBD1 (6 bases). Trimming shortened V by 6 bases and J by 0 bases, and 12 bases separated the two germline ends. Germline V lookup: CDR1 ENHRY, CDR2 SYGVKD. This CDR3 contains 14 residues. The CDR3 coding sequence is TGTGCCATCAGCGTCGACAGGACCTCCTACGAGCAGTACTTC. Translation gives CAISVDRTSYEQYF.

The chain employs TRBV12-5 and TRBJ2-1; D is perhaps TRBD1 (6 bases). The V end was cut by 1 base, the J end by 10 bases, with 11 bases between. The germline CDR1 and CDR2 sequences are LGHNT and FRNRAP. The CDR3 consists of 13 residues. The CDR3 is CASGLGFDREQFF. The CDR3 bases are TGTGCTAGTGGTTTGGGCTTCGACAGGGAGCAGTTCTTC. Combining the CDR3 with reference TRBV12-5 and TRBJ2-1 gives the whole variable domain DARVTQTPRHKVTEMGQEVTMRCQPILGHNTVFWYRQTMMQGLELLAYFRNRAPLDDSGMPKDRFSAEMPDATLATLKIQPSEPRDSAVYFCASGLGFDREQFFGPGTRLTVL.

At least ten counts were recorded for this clonotype. The chain is built from TRBV5-1 and TRBJ2-7; 7 bases are a match to TRBD2. CDR3 size: 14 residues. After removal of 0 bases from V and 4 bases from J, the junction contained 4 bases not matched to a gene. CDR1 SGHRS and CDR2 YFSETQ come from the germline V gene. CDR3 DNA: TGCGCCAGCAGCTTGGAGACCGGGGGGTACGAGCAGTACTTC. It encodes CASSLETGGYEQYF.

There are many counts of this clonotype. This chain connects TRBV29-1 to TRBJ1-1; D unclear. V shed 3 bases and J shed 2 bases, with 7 bases lying between them. Germline lookup yields CDR1 SQVTM and CDR2 ANQGSEA. The CDR3 length is 12 residues. The CDR3 region is CSVEDLNTEAFF. DNA for the CDR3: TGCAGCGTTGAGGACCTTAACACTGAAGCTTTCTTT.

Ten or more counts support this clonotype. The genes are TRBV20-1 and TRBJ2-1; weak D call: TRBD2 (7 bases). V gave up 3 bases and J gave up 1 base, with 10 bases separating them. The CDR3 totals 14 residues. CDR1 and CDR2 (germline): DFQATT, SNEGSKA (reference sequence). The CDR3 DNA is TGCAGTGCTAGTCGGGGGGCTTCCTACAATGAGCAGTTCTTC. This codes for CSASRGASYNEQFF.

This clonotype showed up many times. This chain joins TRBV20-1 and TRBJ2-1; perhaps TRBD1 as D (5 bases). CDR3 length: 12 residues. Per germline, CDR1 DFQATT and CDR2 SNEGSKA (reference sequence). Trimming shortened V by 3 bases and J by 10 bases, and 13 bases separated the two germline ends. In DNA form, the CDR3 reads TGCAGTGCTAGGTCCGGGTGGGGCGAGCAGTTCTTC. Translation gives CSARSGWGEQFF.

The table lists this clonotype with many counts. The rearrangement links TRBV7-8 to TRBJ1-3; D is ambiguous. This CDR3 is built from 12 residues. V was pared by 5 bases and J by 10 bases, with 12 bases between. CDR1 is SGHVS, CDR2 FQNEAQ, per germline. CDR3 in amino acids: CASSLAPSTIYF. CDR3 bases: TGTGCCAGCAGCCTGGCCCCTTCGACCATATATTTT.

V usage is TRBV6-5 and J usage is TRBJ2-7, with TRBD2 matching 7 bases. The CDR3 is 18 residues long. Germline lookup yields CDR1 MNHEY and CDR2 SVGAGI. V lost 6 bases to trimming and J lost 3 bases; unmatched junction nucleotides: 20. The CDR3 region has the DNA TGTGCCAGCAGATTGAGACTAGCCGGGGGACGACCCTACTACGAGCAGTACTTC. This translates into CASRLRLAGGRPYYEQYF.

This clonotype was seen just once. This chain uses TRBV20-1 with TRBJ2-1, with 11 bases identical to TRBD2. Germline CDR1 DFQATT, CDR2 SNEGSKA (reference sequence). The ends lost 6 bases at V and 4 bases at J; junction bases unmatched: 17. This CDR3 comprises 18 residues. In DNA form, the CDR3 reads TGCAGTGCCGGGCGTCTTAGCGGGGGGGCCGTCCCTTACAATGAGCAGTTCTTC. Translated, it gives CSAGRLSGGAVPYNEQFF.

This clonotype was found many times. The J gene is TRBJ2-5, the V gene TRBV20-1; 8 bases map to TRBD2. CDR1 and CDR2 (germline): DFQATT, SNEGSKA (reference sequence). V shed 3 bases and J 5 bases; nucleotides not matched to a gene: 11. The length of the CDR3 is 15 residues. CDR3 in DNA: TGCAGTGCTAGCCAAACCGGGGGGGCTGGTGAGACCCAGTACTTC. This encodes CSASQTGGAGETQYF.

This clonotype has at least ten counts. A single base separates this from a much larger clone, so it may be a read error. Here the CDR3 reads CVSSPPNTDTQYF. The CDR3 DNA is TGTGTCAGCAGCCCCCCAAACACAGATACGCAGTATTTT. This chain connects TRBV12-3 or TRBV12-4 to TRBJ2-3, with D unclear. The CDR3 sequence is 13 residues long.

This clonotype was detected ten times or more. DNA for the CDR3: TGTGCCAGCAGCGTAGGTGAGGGGGGCGGATACAATGAGCAGTTCTTC. As protein: CASSVGEGGGYNEQFF. This chain links TRBV9 with TRBJ2-1, with D perhaps given as TRBD1 or TRBD2 (6 bases each). V lost 0 bases and J 4 bases, leaving 14 bases between the germline ends. Germline lookup yields CDR1 SGDLS and CDR2 YYNGEE. The CDR3 has 16 residues. Using reference TRBV9 and TRBJ2-1 for the parts outside the CDR3, the full variable domain is DSGVTQTPKHLITATGQRVTLRCSPRSGDLSVYWYQQSLDQGLQFLIQYYNGEERAKGNILERFSAQQFPDLHSELNLSSLELGDSALYFCASSVGEGGGYNEQFFGPGTRLTVL.

The V gene is TRBV20-1, the J gene TRBJ2-1; TRBD1 matches at 9 bases. The CDR3 is made up of 13 amino acids. The J segment lost 6 bases and the V segment lost 7 bases, leaving 7 bases of the junction unmatched. Germline loops: CDR1 DFQATT, CDR2 SNEGSKA (reference sequence). CDR3 amino acids: CSDTPTGGNEQFF. The DNA of the CDR3 is TGCAGTGATACCCCGACAGGGGGCAATGAGCAGTTCTTC.

In this sample, this clonotype turned up many times. The rearrangement uses TRBV3-1 and TRBJ1-2; D unresolved. V lost 0 bases to trimming and J lost 4 bases, with 15 bases between them. This CDR3 is built from 16 residues. Germline V lookup: CDR1 LGHDT, CDR2 YNNKEL (reference sequence). The CDR3 loop reads CASSQEVVTVGYGYTF. The CDR3 DNA reads as TGTGCCAGCAGCCAAGAGGTTGTAACGGTGGGCTATGGCTACACCTTC.

This clonotype was recorded many times. The V call is TRBV5-1, the J call TRBJ2-2; the match to TRBD2 covers 10 bases. Germline loops: CDR1 SGHRS, CDR2 YFSETQ. V shed 0 bases and J 1 base; nucleotides not matched to a gene: 0. There are 16 residues in the CDR3. The CDR3 region is CASSLGTSGNTGELFF. The CDR3 nucleotides read TGCGCCAGCAGCTTGGGGACTAGCGGGAACACCGGGGAGCTGTTTTTT.

This clonotype has ten or more counts. The chain links TRBV4-2 to TRBJ1-4; 9 bases line up with TRBD1. The CDR3 runs to 15 residues. V was clipped by 2 bases and J by 5 bases; unmatched bases: 3. CDR1 and CDR2 from the germline V gene are LGHNA and YNFKEQ. CDR3 loop: CASSQTGTGNEKLFF. CDR3 DNA: TGTGCCAGCAGCCAAACCGGGACAGGGAATGAAAAACTGTTTTTT.

The V gene is TRBV7-9, the J gene TRBJ2-1; TRBD2 matches 7 bases. Germline-derived CDR1 and CDR2 are SEHNR and FQNEAQ (reference sequence). V trimming: 2 bases; J trimming: 9 bases; junction bases outside the gene matches: 10. This CDR3 has 15 residues. The CDR3 protein is CASSLYGGGRFEQFF. CDR3 in DNA: TGTGCCAGCAGCTTATATGGCGGGGGTAGGTTTGAGCAGTTCTTC.